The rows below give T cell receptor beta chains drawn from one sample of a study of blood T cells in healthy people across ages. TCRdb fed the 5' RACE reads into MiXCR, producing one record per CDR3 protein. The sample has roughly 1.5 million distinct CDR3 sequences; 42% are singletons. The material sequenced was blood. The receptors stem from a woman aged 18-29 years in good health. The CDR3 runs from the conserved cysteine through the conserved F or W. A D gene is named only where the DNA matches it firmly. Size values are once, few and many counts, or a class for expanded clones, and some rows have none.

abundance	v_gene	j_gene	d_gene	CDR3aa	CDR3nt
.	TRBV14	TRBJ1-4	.	CASSQWGVGGNEKLFF	TGTGCCAGCAGCCAATGGGGGGTCGGAGGAAATGAAAAACTGTTTTTT
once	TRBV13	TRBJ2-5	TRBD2	CASSWRMRGGRTVETQYF	TGTGCCAGCAGCTGGAGGATGCGCGGGGGGAGAACTGTGGAGACCCAGTACTTC
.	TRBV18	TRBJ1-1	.	CASSQTREMNTEAFF	TGTGCCAGCTCACAAACCCGGGAAATGAACACTGAAGCTTTCTTT
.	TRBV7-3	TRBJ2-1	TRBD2	CASSLSALAGGFYNEQFF	TGTGCCAGCAGCTTAAGCGCACTAGCGGGAGGTTTCTACAATGAGCAGTTCTTC
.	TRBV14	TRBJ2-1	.	CASSQLRGAPTYNEQFF	TGTGCCAGCAGCCAATTAAGGGGGGCCCCGACTTACAATGAGCAGTTCTTC
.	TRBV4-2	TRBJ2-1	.	CASSSGGASYNEQFF	TGTGCCAGCAGCTCTGGGGGTGCCTCCTACAATGAGCAGTTCTTC
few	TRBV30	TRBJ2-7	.	CAWRRWVSSYEQYF	TGTGCCTGGAGAAGGTGGGTCAGCTCCTACGAGCAGTACTTC
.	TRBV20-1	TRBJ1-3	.	CSAPSSGNTIYF	TGCAGTGCTCCCAGCTCTGGAAACACCATATATTTT
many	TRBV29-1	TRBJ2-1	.	CSVEAVANEQFF	TGCAGCGTTGAAGCTGTAGCCAATGAGCAGTTCTTC
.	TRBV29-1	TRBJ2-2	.	CSVESGPDSNTGELFF	TGCAGCGTTGAATCTGGACCGGACTCAAACACCGGGGAGCTGTTTTTT
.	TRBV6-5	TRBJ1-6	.	CASSPARVGSPLHF	TGTGCCAGCAGCCCTGCCAGGGTCGGTTCACCCCTCCACTTT
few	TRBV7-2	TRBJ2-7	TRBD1	CASSSRQGKVDEQYF	TGTGCCAGCAGCTCCCGACAGGGGAAAGTTGACGAGCAGTACTTC
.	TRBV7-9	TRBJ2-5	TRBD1	CASSTWTGVETQYF	TGTGCCAGCAGCACGTGGACAGGGGTAGAGACCCAGTACTTC
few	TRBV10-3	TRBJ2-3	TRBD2	CAISEGGGPDTQYF	TGTGCCATCAGTGAGGGCGGGGGGCCAGATACGCAGTATTTT
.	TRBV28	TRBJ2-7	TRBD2	CASSPPAGGHNEQYF	TGTGCCAGCAGTCCGCCGGCGGGAGGGCACAATGAGCAGTACTTC
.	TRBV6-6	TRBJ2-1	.	CASNLFGGTYNEQFF	TGTGCCAGCAACCTGTTTGGGGGGACCTACAATGAGCAGTTCTTC
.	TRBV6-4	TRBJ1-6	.	CASSVGRDNSPLHF	TGTGCCAGCAGTGTCGGCAGGGATAATTCACCCCTCCACTTT
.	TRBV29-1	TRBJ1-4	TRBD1	CSVLGTGVEKLFF	TGCAGCGTGCTTGGGACAGGGGTCGAAAAACTGTTTTTT
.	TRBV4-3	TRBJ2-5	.	CASSQDLGGPYNEQYF	TGCGCCAGCAGCCAAGATCTCGGGGGCCCCTACAATGAGCAGTACTTC
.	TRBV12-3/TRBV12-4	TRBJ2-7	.	CASSPVGGKDEQYF	TGTGCCAGCAGCCCCGTGGGGGGCAAGGACGAGCAGTACTTC
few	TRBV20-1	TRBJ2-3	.	CSARGPRGADTQYF	TGCAGTGCTCGCGGGCCCCGGGGCGCAGATACGCAGTATTTT
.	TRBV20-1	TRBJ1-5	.	CSARERAGNQPQHF	TGCAGTGCTAGAGAGAGGGCAGGCAATCAGCCCCAGCATTTT
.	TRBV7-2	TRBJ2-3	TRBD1	CASSLSGQGVDTQYF	TGTGCCAGCAGCTTATCGGGACAGGGGGTAGATACGCAGTATTTT
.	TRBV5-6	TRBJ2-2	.	CASSPYGSGSNTGELFF	TGTGCCAGCAGCCCCTACGGAAGCGGGTCGAACACCGGGGAGCTGTTTTTT
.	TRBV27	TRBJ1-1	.	CASISGNTEAFF	TGTGCCAGCATCTCTGGGAACACTGAAGCTTTCTTT
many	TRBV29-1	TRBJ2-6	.	CSVDSGANVLTF	TGCAGCGTTGATTCTGGGGCCAACGTCCTGACTTTC
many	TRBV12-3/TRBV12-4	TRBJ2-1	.	CASSPRGRINEQFF	TGTGCCAGCAGTCCCCGGGGACGCATAAATGAGCAGTTCTTC
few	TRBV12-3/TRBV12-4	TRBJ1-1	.	CASSSSTGTEAFF	TGTGCCAGCAGTTCCTCCACAGGAACTGAAGCTTTCTTT
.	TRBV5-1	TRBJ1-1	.	CASSSTQGGNTEAFF	TGCGCCAGCAGCTCTACCCAGGGAGGGAACACTGAAGCTTTCTTT
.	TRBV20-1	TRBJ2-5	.	CSASSERQETQYF	TGCAGTGCTAGTTCGGAACGGCAAGAGACCCAGTACTTC
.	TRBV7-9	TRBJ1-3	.	CASSLSQGLSGNTIYF	TGTGCCAGCAGCCTATCGCAGGGACTCTCTGGAAACACCATATATTTT
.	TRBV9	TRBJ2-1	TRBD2	CASSARVKSGGGSYNEQFF	TGTGCCAGCAGCGCGCGGGTTAAAAGCGGGGGGGGCTCCTACAATGAGCAGTTCTTC
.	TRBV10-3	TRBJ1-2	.	CAISGGGSGKDGYTF	TGTGCCATCAGTGGGGGAGGATCAGGGAAGGATGGCTACACCTTC
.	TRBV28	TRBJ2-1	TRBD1	CASSDPGTGGMNEQFF	TGTGCCAGCAGTGACCCCGGGACAGGGGGCATGAATGAGCAGTTCTTC
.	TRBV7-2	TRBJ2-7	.	CASSFTESYEQYF	TGTGCCAGCAGCTTTACGGAGTCCTACGAGCAGTACTTC